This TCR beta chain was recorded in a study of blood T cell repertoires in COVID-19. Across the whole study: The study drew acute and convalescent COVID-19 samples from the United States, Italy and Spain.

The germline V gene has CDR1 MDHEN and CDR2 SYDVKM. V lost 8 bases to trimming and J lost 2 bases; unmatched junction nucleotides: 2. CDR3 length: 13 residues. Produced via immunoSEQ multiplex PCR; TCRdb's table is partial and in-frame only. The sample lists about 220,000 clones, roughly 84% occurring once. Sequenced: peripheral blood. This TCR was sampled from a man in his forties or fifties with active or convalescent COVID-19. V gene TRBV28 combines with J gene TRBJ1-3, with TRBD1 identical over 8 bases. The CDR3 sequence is CASGDRPGNTIYF. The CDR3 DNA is TGTGCCAGCGGGGACAGGCCTGGAAACACCATATATTTT.